This T cell receptor beta chain was retrieved from a study of T cell repertoires in cytomegalovirus infection. Overall study results and limits: HLA-C-restricted CMV clonotypes gave the most frequent clonotype in two of eight donors. The cumulative frequency of public TCR beta families distinguished individuals who carried CMV together with the relevant HLA.

Germline V gene sequence: CDR1 MNHEY, CDR2 SVGEGT. The CDR3 runs to 17 residues. Trimming pared 6 bases from V and 1 base from J, leaving 19 bases between. Using its own MiXCR run on the reads, TCRdb lists one record per CDR3 protein. Of 250,000 to 300,000 distinct CDR3 sequences in the sample, 20% to 30% are singletons; the top ten hold 11% to 15%. At least ten counts were recorded for this clonotype. The target antigen is unknown. The receptor comes from a human donor in good health (CMV status not recorded). Some clones in this sample may be carry-over from other donors' samples. This chain joins TRBV6-2 or TRBV6-3 and TRBJ2-1; no firm D call. Specimen: PBMCs. The chain's CDR3 is CASSPLTGFGSYNEQFF. Here the CDR3 DNA reads TGTGCCAGCAGCCCCCTAACCGGCTTCGGGTCCTACAATGAGCAGTTCTTC.